These 27 T cell receptor beta chains were all obtained from the same sample, sequenced in a study of spatial heterogeneity in lung cancer. Time point in this sample: blood at routine non-recurrence follow-up after resection. Unsorted samples of tumor, nontumor lung or frozen PBMC had their whole RNA sequenced. TCRdb independently ran MiXCR on the 5' RACE reads; one entry per CDR3 protein. The table lists some 120,000 distinct CDR3 sequences, 10% to 15% of them singletons, with 16% in the top ten. Sample: PBMCs, taken at follow-up. The receptors shown here come from a male donor with early-stage non-small cell lung cancer.

This clonotype was counted at least ten times. The chain recombines TRBV12-3 or TRBV12-4 with TRBJ2-2, with TRBD1 matching over 7 bases. The CDR3 is made up of 14 amino acids. Germline trimming cut 6 bases from V and 0 bases from J; bases unmatched to any gene: 1. CDR3 sequence reads: CASRGTANTGELFF. As DNA, the CDR3 is TGTGCCAGCAGAGGGACAGCGAACACCGGGGAGCTGTTTTTT.

This clonotype was seen more than once but under ten times. CDR3 sequence reads: CASSSTVTEAFF. CDR3 sequence (DNA): TGTGCCAGCAGCTCTACAGTGACTGAAGCTTTCTTT. The chain links TRBV28 to TRBJ1-1; D is undetermined. Germline V gene sequence: CDR1 MDHEN, CDR2 SYDVKM. The CDR3 covers 12 residues. V shed 6 bases and J shed 5 bases, with 10 bases lying between them.

CDR3 sequence (DNA): TGTGCCAGCAGCTTAACGCCCGGGAAGGGGAATCAGGCGGCTTTCTTT. This encodes CASSLTPGKGNQAAFF. This rearrangement joins TRBV7-3 to TRBJ1-1; weak D call: TRBD1 (5 bases). The CDR3 is 16 amino acids. Between the trimmed V and J ends, which lost 0 bases and 11 bases, there was a span of 22 bases. The germline V gene encodes CDR1 SGHTA and CDR2 FQGTGA.

This clonotype has a count of ten or more. V gene TRBV27 combines with J gene TRBJ1-5; 8 positions match TRBD1. The CDR3 has 16 amino acids. After removal of 5 bases from V and 1 base from J, the junction contained 7 bases not matched to a gene. Germline CDR1 reads MNHEY; CDR2 reads SMNVEV (reference sequence). CDR3 loop: CASSPRTGRSNQPQHF. Here the CDR3 DNA reads TGTGCCAGCAGTCCCCGGACAGGGAGAAGCAATCAGCCCCAGCATTTT.

The chain has TRBV30 and TRBJ1-5; no clear D gene. V dropped 0 bases and J dropped 3 bases, with 9 bases sitting between them. CDR1 is GTSNPN and CDR2 is SVGIG in the germline V gene (reference sequence). The length of the CDR3 is 14 residues. The CDR3 region is CAWSVTGFNQPQHF. CDR3 DNA sequence: TGTGCCTGGAGTGTAACGGGCTTCAATCAGCCCCAGCATTTT.

The rearrangement joins TRBV20-1 to TRBJ1-1, with TRBD1 identical over 10 bases. CDR1 DFQATT and CDR2 SNEGSKA come from the germline V gene (reference sequence). Germline trimming cut 3 bases from V and 0 bases from J; bases unmatched to any gene: 4. The CDR3 spans 15 residues. The CDR3 loop is CSARDGTGVNTEAFF. CDR3 coding DNA: TGCAGTGCTAGGGATGGGACAGGGGTGAACACTGAAGCTTTCTTT.

This rearrangement joins TRBV7-3 to TRBJ2-1, with TRBD2 matching over 10 bases. CDR1 SGHTA and CDR2 FQGTGA come from the germline V gene. J was trimmed by 6 bases and V by 4 bases; bases with no gene match: 6. The CDR3 contains 15 residues. CDR3 in DNA: TGTGCCAGCAGCTACCAGCGGGGGGGCAGCAATGAGCAGTTCTTC. It is translated as CASSYQRGGSNEQFF.

The table lists this clonotype with a few counts. The CDR3 loop reads CASSQDENTEAFF. The CDR3 nucleotides are TGTGCCAGCAGCCAAGATGAGAACACTGAAGCTTTCTTT. The V gene is TRBV3-1, the J gene TRBJ1-1; D unclear. Deletions cut 0 bases from V and 1 base from J, with 3 bases between. The CDR3 has 13 amino acids. Germline V gives CDR1 LGHDT, CDR2 YNNKEL (reference sequence).

The genes are TRBV6-2 or TRBV6-3 and TRBJ2-7; 7 bases agree with TRBD1. The germline V gene has CDR1 MNHEY and CDR2 SVGEGT. Trimming removed 7 bases from V and 2 bases from J; junction bases left unmatched: 8. The CDR3 sequence is 14 residues long. DNA for the CDR3: TGTGCCAGCACCCCGGGACAGAACCCCTACGAGCAGTACTTC. Its translation: CASTPGQNPYEQYF.

This chain joins TRBV11-2 and TRBJ2-1; 8 bases are shared with TRBD2. The CDR3 is 18 residues long. The V gene's germline CDR1 is SGHAT and CDR2 FQNNGV. The ends lost 0 bases at V and 5 bases at J; junction bases unmatched: 12. CDR3 sequence (DNA): TGTGCCAGCAGCTTAGAAAGAGAATTCTTCGGGGGGGACAATGAGCAGTTCTTC. This gives the protein CASSLEREFFGGDNEQFF.

In its sample, this clonotype was seen many times. This chain links TRBV6-2 or TRBV6-3 with TRBJ2-2; 12 bases align to TRBD2. After removal of 5 bases from V and 3 bases from J, the junction contained 10 bases not matched to a gene. CDR1 and CDR2 (germline): MNHEY, SVGEGT. The CDR3 contains 18 residues. CDR3 in amino acids: CASSPGLAGVAYTGELFF. The CDR3 nucleotides are TGTGCCAGCAGTCCGGGACTAGCGGGCGTGGCCTACACCGGGGAGCTGTTTTTT.

The chain recombines TRBV9 with TRBJ1-2; the D gene is possibly TRBD1 (5 bases). V was clipped by 0 bases and J by 8 bases, with 8 bases between them. Germline V lookup: CDR1 SGDLS, CDR2 YYNGEE. The CDR3 spans 12 residues. CDR3 nucleotide sequence: TGTGCCAGCAGCGTAGGGGGCCACGGCTACACCTTC. Amino acid sequence: CASSVGGHGYTF.

The V call is TRBV18, the J call TRBJ1-5; the D is unclear. CDR1 and CDR2 (germline): KGHSH, LQKENI. This CDR3 has 16 amino acids. Trimming cost V 5 bases and J 1 base, with 15 bases left between them. The DNA for the CDR3 is TGTGCCAGCTCATGGACGCAACCTCGGAGCAATCAGCCCCAGCATTTT. It encodes CASSWTQPRSNQPQHF. Looking up the rest from reference TRBV18 and TRBJ1-5 gives the full variable domain: NAGVMQNPRHLVRRRGQEARLRCSPMKGHSHVYWYRQLPEEGLKFMVYLQKENIIDESGMPKERFSAEFPKEGPSILRIQQVVRGDSAAYFCASSWTQPRSNQPQHFGDGTRLSIL.

There are many counts of this clonotype. The CDR3 sequence: CASSRGTGHYGYTF. CDR3 nucleotide sequence: TGTGCCAGCAGTCGCGGGACAGGGCACTATGGCTACACCTTC. The chain uses TRBV28 and TRBJ1-2, with 9 bases matching TRBD1. The CDR3 consists of 14 residues. CDR1 and CDR2 from the germline V gene are MDHEN and SYDVKM. Losses at the gene ends were 5 bases for V and 3 bases for J; bases not matched to a gene: 4.

This clonotype occurred many times. V is TRBV29-1 and J is TRBJ1-3; possible D gene TRBD1, 6 bases. The V end lost 6 bases, the J end lost 0 bases, and 12 bases lay between the germline ends. Germline-derived CDR1 and CDR2 are SQVTM and ANQGSEA. The CDR3 spans 14 residues. In DNA form, the CDR3 reads TGCAGCGTCGACGACAGGAGCTCTGGAAACACCATATATTTT. Protein: CSVDDRSSGNTIYF.

The chain couples TRBV14 to TRBJ2-7; maybe TRBD1 (5 bases). With 0 bases removed from V and 1 base from J, the gap between germline ends came to 16 bases. The CDR3 consists of 17 residues. Germline V CDR1 and CDR2: SGHDN, FVKESK. CDR3 region: CASSQDISPGYSYEQYF. In nucleotides, the CDR3 is TGTGCCAGCAGCCAAGATATCAGCCCAGGGTATTCCTACGAGCAGTACTTC.

This clonotype was counted many times. The chain uses TRBV10-3 and TRBJ1-6; a possible D gene is TRBD1 (6 bases). The germline V gene has CDR1 ENHRY and CDR2 SYGVKD. With 6 bases removed from V and 6 bases from J, the gap between germline ends came to 12 bases. This CDR3 comprises 14 residues. CDR3 region: CAIRQTQGNSPLHF. The CDR3, as DNA: TGTGCCATCAGGCAAACACAGGGTAATTCACCCCTCCACTTT.

The chain carries TRBV6-5 and TRBJ2-3, with D tentatively TRBD2 (6 bases). Germline CDR1 MNHEY, CDR2 SVGAGI. This CDR3 has 13 residues. Between the trimmed V and J ends, which lost 7 bases and 2 bases, there was a span of 10 bases. CDR3 in DNA: TGTGCCAGCAAGAGGGACTTCACAGATACGCAGTATTTT. Translated: CASKRDFTDTQYF.

This clonotype came up many times. The CDR3 sequence is CASSLDRGQVADTQYF. The CDR3 DNA follows: TGTGCCAGCAGCTTAGACAGGGGGCAAGTGGCAGATACGCAGTATTTT. This sequence joins TRBV5-6 and TRBJ2-3; 10 bases fit TRBD1. The V gene end was trimmed by 2 bases and the J gene end by 4 bases; junction bases not matched to a gene: 7. The germline CDR1 and CDR2 sequences are SGHDT and YYEEEE. The CDR3 has 16 amino acids.

This clonotype was picked up a small number of times. The chain couples TRBV5-1 to TRBJ2-7; a possible D gene is TRBD2 (5 bases). Germline V gene sequence: CDR1 SGHRS, CDR2 YFSETQ. CDR3 length equals 15 residues. V was pared by 0 bases and J by 3 bases, with 13 bases between. CDR3 bases: TGCGCCAGCAGCTTGGCCGGGCTCGGAGGCTACGAGCAGTACTTC. Translating gives CASSLAGLGGYEQYF.

V usage is TRBV24-1 and J usage is TRBJ2-7; D may be TRBD2 (6 bases). There are 14 residues in the CDR3. Trimming cost V 3 bases and J 2 bases, with 10 bases left between them. Germline V gene lookup returns CDR1 KGHDR and CDR2 SFDVKD. CDR3 region: CATSDGRRAYEQYF. The CDR3, as DNA: TGTGCCACCAGTGATGGAAGGAGGGCCTACGAGCAGTACTTC.

In its sample, this clonotype was seen a few times. The V call is TRBV29-1, the J call TRBJ1-1, with 8 bases fitting TRBD1. With 6 bases clipped from V and 1 base from J, the junction kept 4 bases outside the gene matches. CDR3 length: 13 amino acids. Germline CDR1 SQVTM, CDR2 ANQGSEA. Written as DNA, the CDR3 is TGCAGCGTAGGACAGGGCCCGAACACTGAAGCTTTCTTT. Translating it yields CSVGQGPNTEAFF.

This clonotype was counted only a few times. The V gene is TRBV1, the J gene TRBJ1-6. TRBV1 is deemed a pseudogene. This CDR3 is built from 14 residues. The CDR3 DNA follows: TGCACCAGCAGCCAAGGTGCAAGGATCTCACCCCTCCACTTT. Translating it yields CTSSQGARISPLHF.

The chain carries TRBV4-1 and TRBJ2-1, with 8 bases lining up with TRBD2. The CDR3 runs 19 residues. Germline V gives CDR1 MGHRA, CDR2 YSYEKL. J gave up 9 bases and V 4 bases, and 23 bases lay outside the gene matches. This chain's CDR3 is CASSPLLRRRGALTGEQFF. CDR3 sequence (DNA): TGCGCCAGCAGCCCCTTGTTAAGACGGCGGGGGGCGTTGACGGGTGAGCAGTTCTTC.

This chain links TRBV20-1 with TRBJ1-1; D unclear. CDR1 is DFQATT and CDR2 is SNEGSKA in the germline V gene (reference sequence). Trimming shortened V by 5 bases and J by 1 base, and 14 bases separated the two germline ends. This CDR3 region has 14 residues. The chain's CDR3 is CSASSGSRNTEAFF. The CDR3 coding sequence is TGCAGTGCTTCCTCGGGGAGTAGGAACACTGAAGCTTTCTTT.

There are many counts of this clonotype. V usage is TRBV10-2 and J usage is TRBJ1-5; a possible D gene is TRBD1 (5 bases). The CDR3 runs 16 residues. In germline, CDR1 is WSHSY, CDR2 SAAADI. Trimming removed 4 bases at V and 1 base at J, with 14 bases between. The CDR3: CASSGGGMGSNQPQHF. CDR3 sequence (DNA): TGCGCCAGCAGTGGGGGGGGTATGGGGAGCAATCAGCCCCAGCATTTT.

This clonotype was seen a few times. V and J are TRBV10-3 and TRBJ2-3; tentatively, D is TRBD1 (5 bases). Germline assignment: CDR1 ENHRY and CDR2 SYGVKD. The CDR3 loop spans 14 amino acids. The V end was cut by 3 bases, the J end by 3 bases, with 10 bases between. CDR3 loop: CAISDMTATDTQYF. The DNA for the CDR3 is TGTGCCATCAGTGATATGACAGCGACAGATACGCAGTATTTT.